These 20 T cell receptor beta chains originate from one sample sequenced in a study of T-cell reconstitution after alpha-beta-depleted transplantation in children. Unique molecular identifiers featured in how the TCRbeta library was prepared. TCRdb re-called the PCR reads with MiXCR, one entry per CDR3 protein. The sample yields nearly 550,000 distinct CDR3 sequences, around 17% seen once. Sequencing used PBMCs from the stem cell graft donor, obtained from the stem cell graft. The receptor source for this set is a human donor who donated a stem cell graft to a child with acute lymphoblastic leukemia.

This clonotype was recorded a few times. The V call is TRBV7-8, the J call TRBJ2-3; TRBD2 agrees at 10 bases. CDR1 and CDR2 from the germline V gene are SGHVS and FQNEAQ. V shed 4 bases, J shed 11 bases, and the junction held 6 bases outside the gene matches. There are 13 residues in the CDR3. The CDR3 loop reads CASSSHWTSGQYF. In DNA form, the CDR3 reads TGTGCCAGCAGCTCCCACTGGACTAGCGGGCAGTATTTT.

This clonotype was seen only a few times. The chain is built from TRBV25-1 and TRBJ2-5; 9 nucleotides match TRBD1. After removal of 6 bases from V and 2 bases from J, the junction contained 7 bases not matched to a gene. The CDR3 consists of 15 residues. Germline lookup yields CDR1 MGHDK and CDR2 SYGVNS. In DNA form, the CDR3 reads TGTGCCAGCAGATCGGACAGGGGCCCTCAAGAGACCCAGTACTTC. Its translation: CASRSDRGPQETQYF. Drawing the rest from reference TRBV25-1 and TRBJ2-5, the complete variable domain is EADIYQTPRYLVIGTGKKITLECSQTMGHDKMYWYQQDPGMELHLIHYSYGVNSTEKGDLSSESTVSRIRTEHFPLTLESARPSHTSQYLCASRSDRGPQETQYFGPGTRLLVL.

This clonotype was seen more than once but under ten times. The genes are TRBV12-3 or TRBV12-4 and TRBJ1-2; TRBD1 is a possible D gene (5 bases). Deletions cut 6 bases from V and 3 bases from J, with 11 bases between. The CDR3 is 13 amino acids. CDR3 sequence reads: CASRASGDYGYTF. The CDR3 region has the DNA TGTGCCAGCAGGGCCTCGGGGGACTATGGCTACACCTTC.

This sequence joins TRBV27 and TRBJ2-7; D ambiguous. This CDR3 region has 13 residues. CDR1 and CDR2 from the germline V gene are MNHEY and SMNVEV (reference sequence). V lost 7 bases and J 5 bases, leaving 15 bases between the germline ends. CDR3 DNA: TGTGCCAGCACCAACACCGGCCGGGACGAGCAGTACTTC. Residues: CASTNTGRDEQYF.

This clonotype was detected only a few times. CDR3 bases: TGCAGTGCCCTAGCGGGAGGGATCGAGCAGTACTTC. As protein: CSALAGGIEQYF. The chain joins TRBV20-1 to TRBJ2-7; 12 nucleotides match TRBD2. CDR3 size: 12 residues. The V gene's germline CDR1 is DFQATT and CDR2 SNEGSKA (reference sequence). Germline trimming cut 6 bases from V and 6 bases from J; bases unmatched to any gene: 3.

This clonotype has only a few counts. This rearrangement joins TRBV9 to TRBJ1-2; D is ambiguous. The length of the CDR3 is 13 residues. Trimming removed 0 bases from V and 5 bases from J, with 8 bases in between. Germline lookup yields CDR1 SGDLS and CDR2 YYNGEE. The chain's CDR3 is CASSVGGRYGYTF. CDR3 bases: TGTGCCAGCAGCGTAGGAGGGAGATATGGCTACACCTTC.

V and J are TRBV5-1 and TRBJ2-5; the D is unclear. CDR1 is SGHRS, CDR2 YFSETQ, per germline. CDR3 length: 15 residues. V was cut by 0 bases and J by 1 base, with 10 bases left in between. The CDR3 loop reads CASSLARRSQETQYF. Written as DNA, the CDR3 is TGCGCCAGCAGCTTGGCTAGGAGAAGCCAAGAGACCCAGTACTTC.

This clonotype was detected a few times. J is TRBJ1-2 and V is TRBV7-9; maybe TRBD1 (5 bases). CDR3 length equals 13 residues. Trimming removed 8 bases at V and 2 bases at J, with 12 bases between. Germline V gives CDR1 SEHNR, CDR2 FQNEAQ (reference sequence). CDR3 DNA: TGTGCCAGCCCGGTGGAGGGGAACTATGGCTACACCTTC. Encoded protein: CASPVEGNYGYTF.

This chain connects TRBV29-1 to TRBJ2-7; D may match TRBD1 or TRBD2 (7 bases each). V was clipped by 3 bases and J by 2 bases, with 14 bases between them. Germline V gives CDR1 SQVTM, CDR2 ANQGSEA. The CDR3 is 14 amino acids. The CDR3 loop is CSVEGGDRAYEQYF. CDR3 in DNA: TGCAGCGTTGAGGGGGGGGACAGAGCCTACGAGCAGTACTTC.

As for this clonotype: Germline and junction disagree at one end, which may indicate a read error. The chain carries TRBV4-1 and TRBJ2-7; TRBD1 is a possible D gene (5 bases). The CDR3 consists of 15 residues. Germline CDR1 is MGHRA and CDR2 is YSYEKL. The CDR3 is CASSQEGRAPYERYF. The DNA of the CDR3 is TGCGCCAGCAGCCAAGAAGGCAGGGCCCCTTACGAGCGGTACTTC.

CDR3: CASSVGAGSFTEAFF. DNA for the CDR3: TGTGCCAGCAGCGTGGGGGCGGGGAGTTTCACTGAAGCTTTCTTT. This rearrangement joins TRBV9 to TRBJ1-1; possible D gene TRBD1, 6 bases. Germline V gives CDR1 SGDLS, CDR2 YYNGEE. CDR3 size: 15 residues. With 2 bases removed from V and 4 bases from J, the gap between germline ends came to 15 bases.

This clonotype came up a few times. The chain recombines TRBV25-1 with TRBJ1-2, with D perhaps TRBD1 (6 bases). The CDR3 sequence is 13 residues long. Trimming pared 6 bases from V and 4 bases from J, leaving 12 bases between. The germline V gene encodes CDR1 MGHDK and CDR2 SYGVNS. CDR3 coding DNA: TGTGCCAGCAGCGGACAGCTAAGCTATGGCTACACCTTC. Amino acids: CASSGQLSYGYTF.

This clonotype was counted a few times. This sequence joins TRBV29-1 and TRBJ2-7, with a weak D call TRBD2 (6 bases). The CDR3 runs 13 residues. CDR1 and CDR2 (germline): SQVTM, ANQGSEA. With 5 bases removed from V and 3 bases from J, the gap between germline ends came to 14 bases. The CDR3 DNA sequence: TGCAGCGTTCGGCCCGGGAGCTACTACGAGCAGTACTTC. Protein product: CSVRPGSYYEQYF.

J is TRBJ2-5 and V is TRBV5-1; D ambiguous. The CDR3 sequence is 14 residues long. V lost 4 bases, J lost 2 bases, and 12 bases lay in between. The germline V gene has CDR1 SGHRS and CDR2 YFSETQ. Here the CDR3 reads CASSTTQAQETQYF. The CDR3 nucleotides read TGCGCCAGCAGCACGACCCAGGCGCAAGAGACCCAGTACTTC. Full variable domain (outside the CDR3, taken from reference TRBV5-1 and TRBJ2-5): KAGVTQTPRYLIKTRGQQVTLSCSPISGHRSVSWYQQTPGQGLQFLFEYFSETQRNKGNFPGRFSGRQFSNSRSEMNVSTLELGDSALYLCASSTTQAQETQYFGPGTRLLVL.

This chain links TRBV4-1 with TRBJ2-7; tentative D call: TRBD1 (6 bases). Deletions cut 3 bases from V and 0 bases from J, with 12 bases between. There are 15 residues in the CDR3. From germline, CDR1 is MGHRA and CDR2 YSYEKL. In DNA form, the CDR3 reads TGCGCCAGCAGCCACGGGAACAGGGACTCCTACGAGCAGTACTTC. This translates into CASSHGNRDSYEQYF.

V and J are TRBV14 and TRBJ1-1; D might be TRBD1 (5 bases). Germline lookup yields CDR1 SGHDN and CDR2 FVKESK. V was clipped by 4 bases and J by 4 bases, with 13 bases between them. This CDR3 is 14 amino acids long. The CDR3 loop is CASSRLPGGTEAFF. CDR3 sequence (DNA): TGTGCCAGCAGCCGCCTGCCCGGGGGCACTGAAGCTTTCTTT.

This chain connects TRBV4-1 to TRBJ2-5; 9 positions match TRBD1. The junction had 4 bases not matched to a gene; V was cut back by 1 base and J by 1 base. Germline V gives CDR1 MGHRA, CDR2 YSYEKL. This CDR3 contains 16 residues. DNA for the CDR3: TGCGCCAGCAGCCAAGCACAGGGGGCTCTCCAAGAGACCCAGTACTTC. Its translation: CASSQAQGALQETQYF.

The genes are TRBV12-5 and TRBJ2-1; D remains unclear. V gave up 6 bases and J gave up 6 bases, with 18 bases separating them. Germline V lookup: CDR1 LGHNT, CDR2 FRNRAP. This CDR3 is 15 amino acids long. The CDR3 loop reads CASGTTPLGANEQFF. CDR3 DNA: TGTGCTAGTGGAACTACCCCATTAGGCGCCAATGAGCAGTTCTTC. The whole variable domain, filled in from reference TRBV12-5 and TRBJ2-1, reads DARVTQTPRHKVTEMGQEVTMRCQPILGHNTVFWYRQTMMQGLELLAYFRNRAPLDDSGMPKDRFSAEMPDATLATLKIQPSEPRDSAVYFCASGTTPLGANEQFFGPGTRLTVL.

V usage is TRBV5-1 and J usage is TRBJ2-1, with D perhaps TRBD2 (6 bases). From germline, CDR1 is SGHRS and CDR2 YFSETQ. Trimming took 0 bases from V and 6 from J, leaving 16 bases between them. The CDR3 has 16 amino acids. CDR3: CASSLERAEGRNEQFF. Here the CDR3 DNA reads TGCGCCAGCAGCTTGGAGAGAGCGGAGGGGCGCAATGAGCAGTTCTTC.

This clonotype was seen a few times. The V gene is TRBV2, the J gene TRBJ2-1; unclear D gene. Deletions cut 4 bases from V and 4 bases from J, with 14 bases between. The length of the CDR3 is 15 residues. Germline loops: CDR1 SNHLY, CDR2 FYNNEI. The CDR3 loop reads CASSADSMGYNEQFF. CDR3 coding DNA: TGTGCCAGCAGTGCTGACTCGATGGGTTACAATGAGCAGTTCTTC.